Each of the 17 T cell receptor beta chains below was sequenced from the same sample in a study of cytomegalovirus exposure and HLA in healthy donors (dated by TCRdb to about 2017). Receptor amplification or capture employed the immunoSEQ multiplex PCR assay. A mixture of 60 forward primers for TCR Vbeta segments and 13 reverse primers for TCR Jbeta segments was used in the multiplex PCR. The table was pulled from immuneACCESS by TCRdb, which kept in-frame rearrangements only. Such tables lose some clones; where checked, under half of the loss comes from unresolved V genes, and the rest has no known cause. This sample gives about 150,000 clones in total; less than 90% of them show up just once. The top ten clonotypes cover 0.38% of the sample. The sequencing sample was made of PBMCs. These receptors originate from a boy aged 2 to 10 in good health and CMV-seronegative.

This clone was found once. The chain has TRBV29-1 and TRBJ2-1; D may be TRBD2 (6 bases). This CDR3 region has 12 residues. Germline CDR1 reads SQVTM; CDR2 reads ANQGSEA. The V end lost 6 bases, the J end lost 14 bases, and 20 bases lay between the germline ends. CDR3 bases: TGCAGCGTAACCCCCGGGGGTGGGGCTGAGTTCTTC. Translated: CSVTPGGGAEFF.

In DNA, the CDR3 is TGTGCCAGTCATACGGGAAAGACAGGGTCGCTCACTGAAGCTTTCTTT. This sequence encodes CASHTGKTGSLTEAFF. V and J are TRBV25-1 and TRBJ1-1, with 7 positions matching TRBD1. In germline, CDR1 is MGHDK, CDR2 SYGVNS. The ends lost 9 bases at V and 4 bases at J; junction bases unmatched: 17. The CDR3 consists of 16 residues. The variable domain in full, with the rest retrieved from reference TRBV25-1 and TRBJ1-1, is EADIYQTPRYLVIGTGKKITLECSQTMGHDKMYWYQQDPGMELHLIHYSYGVNSTEKGDLSSESTVSRIRTEHFPLTLESARPSHTSQYLCASHTGKTGSLTEAFFGQGTRLTVV.

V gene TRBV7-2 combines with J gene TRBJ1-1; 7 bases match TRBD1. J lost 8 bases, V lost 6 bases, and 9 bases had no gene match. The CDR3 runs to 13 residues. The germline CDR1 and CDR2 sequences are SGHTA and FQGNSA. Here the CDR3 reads CASRGTEVYEAFF. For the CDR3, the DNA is TGTGCCAGCAGGGGGACAGAGGTGTACGAAGCTTTCTTT.

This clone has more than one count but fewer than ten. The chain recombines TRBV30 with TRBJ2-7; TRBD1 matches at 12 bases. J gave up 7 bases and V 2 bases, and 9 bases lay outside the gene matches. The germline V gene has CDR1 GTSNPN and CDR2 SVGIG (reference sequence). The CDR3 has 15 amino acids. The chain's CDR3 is CAWSKGQGALREQYF. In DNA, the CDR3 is TGTGCCTGGAGTAAGGGACAGGGGGCGCTTCGGGAGCAGTACTTC.

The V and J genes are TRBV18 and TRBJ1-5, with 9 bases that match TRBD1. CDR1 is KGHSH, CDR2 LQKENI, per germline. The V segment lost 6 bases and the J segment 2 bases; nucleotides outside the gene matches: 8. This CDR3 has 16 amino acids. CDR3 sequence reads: CASSSGTGRGNQPQHF. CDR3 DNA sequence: TGTGCCAGCTCCTCCGGGACAGGGAGAGGCAATCAGCCCCAGCATTTT.

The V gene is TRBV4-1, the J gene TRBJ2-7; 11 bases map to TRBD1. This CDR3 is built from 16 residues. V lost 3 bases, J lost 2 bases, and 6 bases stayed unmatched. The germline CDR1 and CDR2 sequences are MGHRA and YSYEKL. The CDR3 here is CASSQDRDRGAYEQYF. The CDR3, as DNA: TGCGCCAGCAGCCAGGACCGGGACAGGGGGGCCTACGAGCAGTACTTC.

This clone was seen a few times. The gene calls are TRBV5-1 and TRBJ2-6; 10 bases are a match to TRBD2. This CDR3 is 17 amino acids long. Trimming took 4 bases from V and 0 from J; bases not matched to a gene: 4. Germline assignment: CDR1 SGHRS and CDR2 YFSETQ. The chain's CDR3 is CASSRSGRASGANVLTF. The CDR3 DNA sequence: TGCGCCAGCAGCAGGAGCGGGAGGGCCTCTGGGGCCAACGTCCTGACTTTC.

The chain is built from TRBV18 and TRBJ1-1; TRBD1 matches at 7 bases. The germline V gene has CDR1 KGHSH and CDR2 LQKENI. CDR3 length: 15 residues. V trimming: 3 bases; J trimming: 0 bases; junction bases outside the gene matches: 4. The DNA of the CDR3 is TGTGCCAGCTCACCCCCCGGGACAGTGAACACTGAAGCTTTCTTT. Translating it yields CASSPPGTVNTEAFF.

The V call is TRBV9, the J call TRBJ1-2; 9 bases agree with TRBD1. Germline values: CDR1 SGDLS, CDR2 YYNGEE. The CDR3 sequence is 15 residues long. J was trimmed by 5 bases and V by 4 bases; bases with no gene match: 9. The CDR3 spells CASSLGTGLLYGYTF. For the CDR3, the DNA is TGTGCCAGCAGCCTCGGGACAGGGCTCTTGTATGGCTACACCTTC.

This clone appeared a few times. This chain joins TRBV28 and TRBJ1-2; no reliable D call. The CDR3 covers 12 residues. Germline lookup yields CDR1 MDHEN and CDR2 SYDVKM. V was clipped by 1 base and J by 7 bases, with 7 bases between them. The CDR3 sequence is CASSLSPGGYTF. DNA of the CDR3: TGTGCCAGCAGTTTATCCCCGGGTGGCTACACCTTC.

The CDR3: CASSRQGNYGYTF. The CDR3 region has the DNA TGTGCCAGTAGTAGGCAGGGGAACTATGGCTACACCTTC. This chain uses TRBV19 with TRBJ1-2, with D possibly matching TRBD1 (6 bases). The CDR3 has 13 amino acids. Trimming left V 4 bases short and J 2 bases short, with 8 bases between. Per the germline V gene, CDR1 is LNHDA and CDR2 is SQIVND (reference sequence).

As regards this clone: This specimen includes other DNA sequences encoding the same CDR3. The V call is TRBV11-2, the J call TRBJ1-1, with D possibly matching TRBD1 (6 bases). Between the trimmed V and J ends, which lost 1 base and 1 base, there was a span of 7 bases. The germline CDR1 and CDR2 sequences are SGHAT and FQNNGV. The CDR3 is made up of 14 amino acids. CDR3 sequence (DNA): TGTGCCAGCAGCTTAGGCAGGGGGAACACTGAAGCTTTCTTT. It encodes CASSLGRGNTEAFF.

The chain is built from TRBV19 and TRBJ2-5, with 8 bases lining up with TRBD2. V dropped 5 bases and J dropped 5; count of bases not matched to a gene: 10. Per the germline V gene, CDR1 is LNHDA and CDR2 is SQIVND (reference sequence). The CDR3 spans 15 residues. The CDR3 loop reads CASSPTGTRSETQYF. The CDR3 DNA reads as TGTGCCAGTAGTCCTACCGGGACTAGAAGCGAGACCCAGTACTTC. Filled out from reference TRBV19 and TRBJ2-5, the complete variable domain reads DGGITQSPKYLFRKEGQNVTLSCEQNLNHDAMYWYRQDPGQGLRLIYYSQIVNDFQKGDIAEGYSVSREKKESFPLTVTSAQKNPTAFYLCASSPTGTRSETQYFGPGTRLLVL.

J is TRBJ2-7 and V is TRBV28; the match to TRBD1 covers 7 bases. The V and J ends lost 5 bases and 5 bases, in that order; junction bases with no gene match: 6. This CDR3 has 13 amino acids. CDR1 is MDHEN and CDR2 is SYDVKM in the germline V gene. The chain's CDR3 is CASSPGQSDEQYF. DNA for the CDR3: TGTGCCAGCAGTCCGGGACAGAGCGACGAGCAGTACTTC.

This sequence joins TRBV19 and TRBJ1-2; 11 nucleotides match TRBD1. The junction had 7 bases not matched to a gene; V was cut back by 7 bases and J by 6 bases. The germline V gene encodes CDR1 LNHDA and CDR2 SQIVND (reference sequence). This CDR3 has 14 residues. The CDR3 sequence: CASTDRDRGNGYTF. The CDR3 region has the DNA TGTGCCAGTACTGACCGGGACAGGGGGAATGGCTACACCTTC.

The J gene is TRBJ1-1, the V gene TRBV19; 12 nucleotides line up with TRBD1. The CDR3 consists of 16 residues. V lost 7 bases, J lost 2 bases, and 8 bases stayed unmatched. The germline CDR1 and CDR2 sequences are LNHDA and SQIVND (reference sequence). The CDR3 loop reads CASNPGQGAVNTEAFF. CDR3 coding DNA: TGTGCCAGTAATCCGGGACAGGGGGCGGTTAACACTGAAGCTTTCTTT.

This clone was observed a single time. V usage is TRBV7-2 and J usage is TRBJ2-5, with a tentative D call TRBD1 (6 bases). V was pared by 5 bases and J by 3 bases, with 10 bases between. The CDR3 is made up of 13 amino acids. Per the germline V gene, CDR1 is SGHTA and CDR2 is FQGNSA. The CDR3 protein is CASSRDRKETQYF. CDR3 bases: TGTGCCAGCAGCCGCGACAGGAAAGAGACCCAGTACTTC. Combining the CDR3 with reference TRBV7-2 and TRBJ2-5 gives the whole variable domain GAGVSQSPSNKVTEKGKDVELRCDPISGHTALYWYRQSLGQGLEFLIYFQGNSAPDKSGLPSDRFSAERTGGSVSTLTIQRTQQEDSAVYLCASSRDRKETQYFGPGTRLLVL.